The 23 T cell receptor beta chains below come from one sample, sequenced in a study of blood T cell repertoires in COVID-19. This table comes from immunoSEQ multiplex PCR, and its TCRdb copy is limited to in-frame clones, with some not included. The data contain around 60,000 clones, 88% of them seen just once; the ten biggest clones take up roughly 3.5%. The source material was peripheral blood. All receptors derive from a man between 50 and 59 years old with active COVID-19.

This clone was counted between two and nine times. This sequence joins TRBV6-5 and TRBJ1-1, with 10 bases aligning to TRBD1. With V trimmed by 5 bases and J by 5 bases, 5 bases remained unmatched. The V gene's germline CDR1 is MNHEY and CDR2 SVGAGI. The CDR3 loop spans 14 amino acids. The CDR3: CASSRQGAWTEAFF. Written as DNA, the CDR3 is TGTGCCAGCAGTCGACAGGGGGCTTGGACTGAAGCTTTCTTT.

In this sample, this clone turned up once. This rearrangement joins TRBV6-1 to TRBJ2-7, with D perhaps matching TRBD1 (5 bases). Deletions cut 2 bases from V and 4 bases from J, with 15 bases between. This CDR3 is built from 15 residues. Per the germline V gene, CDR1 is MNHNS and CDR2 is SASEGT. The CDR3 sequence is CASSESSRAGYEQYF. The CDR3, as DNA: TGTGCCAGCAGTGAAAGCAGCAGGGCAGGGTACGAGCAGTACTTC.

The rearrangement links TRBV2 to TRBJ2-5; D perhaps matches TRBD2 (5 bases). The germline V and J ends were trimmed by 3 bases and 5 bases, with 16 bases remaining between them. The CDR3 consists of 15 residues. CDR1 is SNHLY, CDR2 FYNNEI, per germline. CDR3 protein: CASSDPFRGLETQYF. In DNA, the CDR3 is TGTGCCAGCAGTGACCCCTTTCGGGGATTGGAGACCCAGTACTTC.

The V call is TRBV7-3, the J call TRBJ2-7, with 7 bases lining up with TRBD2. Germline loops: CDR1 SGHTA, CDR2 FQGTGA. Unmatched junction bases numbered 6, after V lost 5 bases and J lost 2 bases. The CDR3 runs to 14 residues. The CDR3 reads CASSPSGKPYEQYF. The CDR3 DNA reads as TGTGCCAGCAGCCCTAGCGGAAAACCCTACGAGCAGTACTTC.

The rearrangement uses TRBV30 and TRBJ1-4; the match to TRBD1 covers 9 bases. The CDR3 has 12 amino acids. The V gene end was trimmed by 5 bases and the J gene end by 5 bases; junction bases not matched to a gene: 0. Germline lookup yields CDR1 GTSNPN and CDR2 SVGIG (reference sequence). The CDR3 coding sequence is TGTGCCTGGGGGACAGGGAATGAAAAACTGTTTTTT. This sequence encodes CAWGTGNEKLFF. Filled out from reference TRBV30 and TRBJ1-4, the complete variable domain reads SQTIHQWPATLVQPVGSPLSLECTVEGTSNPNLYWYRQAAGRGLQLLFYSVGIGQISSEVPQNLSASRPQDRQFILSSKKLLLSDSGFYLCAWGTGNEKLFFGSGTQLSVL.

This chain uses TRBV7-3 with TRBJ2-7; weak D call: TRBD1 (6 bases). V was trimmed by 0 bases and J by 3 bases, leaving 6 bases between them. The germline gives CDR1 SGHTA, CDR2 FQGTGA. The CDR3 totals 13 residues. The CDR3 protein is CASSLTDSYEQYF. The DNA of the CDR3 is TGTGCCAGCAGCTTAACGGACAGCTACGAGCAGTACTTC.

This chain joins TRBV12-3 or TRBV12-4 and TRBJ2-3; D not certain. This CDR3 comprises 12 residues. The V end lost 5 bases, the J end lost 6 bases, and 9 bases lay between the germline ends. The CDR3 loop reads CASSPNRDTQYF. CDR3 sequence (DNA): TGTGCCAGCAGTCCCAACCGGGATACGCAGTATTTT.

The count of this clone is one. The chain combines TRBV5-4 with TRBJ1-3; tentatively, D is TRBD1 (5 bases). Germline values: CDR1 SGHNT, CDR2 YYREEE (reference sequence). V lost 0 bases, J lost 4 bases, and 8 bases lay in between. The CDR3 is 14 residues long. CDR3: CASSLGGGGNTIYF. The CDR3 DNA is TGTGCCAGCAGCTTGGGCGGGGGAGGAAACACCATATATTTT. Variable domain in full (rest from reference TRBV5-4 and TRBJ1-3): ETGVTQSPTHLIKTRGQQVTLRCSSQSGHNTVSWYQQALGQGPQFIFQYYREEENGRGNFPPRFSGLQFPNYSSELNVNALELDDSALYLCASSLGGGGNTIYFGEGSWLTVV.

The rearrangement links TRBV15 to TRBJ1-3; 8 nucleotides agree with TRBD1. The V and J ends lost 3 bases and 0 bases, in that order; junction bases with no gene match: 4. In germline, CDR1 is LNHNV, CDR2 YYDKDF (reference sequence). This CDR3 comprises 16 residues. CDR3 DNA: TGTGCCACCAGCAGGGGAACAGGGGGCTCTGGAAACACCATATATTTT. It specifies CATSRGTGGSGNTIYF.

V and J are TRBV7-2 and TRBJ2-7, with D possibly matching TRBD1 (6 bases). There are 14 residues in the CDR3. The V gene's germline CDR1 is SGHTA and CDR2 FQGNSA. Trimming cost V 5 bases and J 3 bases, with 14 bases left between them. CDR3 in DNA: TGTGCCAGCAGCAATACAGGGCTAAACTACGAGCAGTACTTC. Translating it yields CASSNTGLNYEQYF.

V and J are TRBV9 and TRBJ2-5, with no clear D. This CDR3 contains 14 residues. Trimming cost V 0 bases and J 1 base, with 7 bases left between them. CDR1 is SGDLS, CDR2 YYNGEE, per germline. The DNA for the CDR3 is TGTGCCAGCAGCGTAGGAGGCAGCCAAGAGACCCAGTACTTC. Translating gives CASSVGGSQETQYF.

V usage is TRBV24-1 and J usage is TRBJ2-2, with TRBD2 as a possible D gene (6 bases). Trimming took 3 bases from V and 6 from J, leaving 10 bases between them. The germline gives CDR1 KGHDR, CDR2 SFDVKD. This CDR3 has 14 amino acids. CDR3 residues: CATSDPGGSGELFF. Written as DNA, the CDR3 is TGTGCCACCAGTGATCCTGGAGGGTCCGGGGAGCTGTTTTTT.

This sequence joins TRBV5-6 and TRBJ1-2; 7 positions match TRBD1. Germline lookup yields CDR1 SGHDT and CDR2 YYEEEE. The CDR3 has 14 amino acids. V trimming: 3 bases; J trimming: 4 bases; junction bases outside the gene matches: 6. The CDR3 is CASSWGTGVYGYTF. The CDR3 DNA reads as TGTGCCAGCAGCTGGGGAACAGGGGTCTATGGCTACACCTTC.

Comment on this clone: Distinct nucleotide sequences in the sample also encode this CDR3. This chain links TRBV6-5 with TRBJ2-7; 11 positions agree with TRBD1. CDR3 length: 15 amino acids. CDR1 MNHEY and CDR2 SVGAGI come from the germline V gene. Unmatched junction bases numbered 0, after V lost 0 bases and J lost 2 bases. CDR3 region: CASSYSDRGPYEQYF. Written as DNA, the CDR3 is TGTGCCAGCAGTTACTCGGACAGGGGGCCCTACGAGCAGTACTTC.

The chain employs TRBV4-2 and TRBJ1-1, with D perhaps matching TRBD1 (5 bases). Germline V lookup: CDR1 LGHNA, CDR2 YNFKEQ. The V end lost 5 bases, the J end lost 5 bases, and 18 bases lay between the germline ends. This CDR3 spans 15 amino acids. The CDR3 DNA is TGTGCCAGCAGCTCCCTGACTGGGGCGTGGACTGAAGCTTTCTTT. It encodes CASSSLTGAWTEAFF.

This rearrangement joins TRBV11-3 to TRBJ2-7; D might be TRBD1 (6 bases). Trimming took 5 bases from V and 3 from J, leaving 11 bases between them. The CDR3 has 13 residues. CDR1 and CDR2 from the germline V gene are SGHNT and YENEEA. In DNA, the CDR3 is TGTGCCAGCAGCCCTGCGGACAGCTACGAGCAGTACTTC. The encoded protein is CASSPADSYEQYF.

The rearrangement joins TRBV19 to TRBJ1-5, with 9 positions matching TRBD1. CDR3 length equals 16 residues. Germline V lookup: CDR1 LNHDA, CDR2 SQIVND (reference sequence). Trimming at V came to 6 bases and at J to 7 bases, leaving 13 bases not matched to a gene. Written as DNA, the CDR3 is TGTGCCAGTAGCCAAAGGACAGGGGTTTGGGGGCAGCCCCAGCATTTT. Amino acids: CASSQRTGVWGQPQHF.

The V and J genes are TRBV5-1 and TRBJ2-5; D may be TRBD1 (5 bases). In germline, CDR1 is SGHRS, CDR2 YFSETQ. CDR3 length: 13 amino acids. V lost 0 bases and J 5 bases, leaving 8 bases between the germline ends. This CDR3 is CASSLEGRETQYF. Here the CDR3 DNA reads TGCGCCAGCAGCTTGGAGGGGCGGGAGACCCAGTACTTC.

The chain recombines TRBV9 with TRBJ2-7; D is perhaps TRBD2 (5 bases). The CDR3 length is 16 residues. V was pared by 0 bases and J by 3 bases, with 16 bases between. The germline V gene encodes CDR1 SGDLS and CDR2 YYNGEE. The CDR3 bases are TGTGCCAGCAGCGTAGATGTTCCGCGGGCGATCTACGAGCAGTACTTC. Translation: CASSVDVPRAIYEQYF.

This clone appeared a few times. This chain links TRBV7-9 with TRBJ2-2; D may be TRBD2 (6 bases). This CDR3 contains 14 residues. CDR1 is SEHNR, CDR2 FQNEAQ, per germline (reference sequence). V was clipped by 10 bases and J by 0 bases, with 12 bases between them. CDR3 protein: CAIFAGTNTGELFF. The CDR3 coding sequence is TGTGCCATTTTTGCGGGGACGAACACCGGGGAGCTGTTTTTT.

The chain combines TRBV9 with TRBJ2-5; TRBD1 is a possible D gene (6 bases). With 4 bases removed from V and 4 bases from J, the gap between germline ends came to 14 bases. The CDR3 consists of 14 residues. The germline CDR1 and CDR2 sequences are SGDLS and YYNGEE. DNA of the CDR3: TGTGCCAGCAGCCCCCTGGGGGCGAGAGAGACCCAGTACTTC. Its translation: CASSPLGARETQYF.

The sample holds one count of this clone. V and J are TRBV18 and TRBJ2-2, with 8 positions matching TRBD1. CDR3 length: 15 amino acids. V lost 3 bases and J lost 4; bases outside the gene matches: 4. Per germline, CDR1 KGHSH and CDR2 LQKENI. The DNA of the CDR3 is TGTGCCAGCTCACCTGCAACAGGGGGCACCGGGGAGCTGTTTTTT. As protein: CASSPATGGTGELFF.

This clone was detected only once. The genes are TRBV19 and TRBJ2-7; 7 bases are shared with TRBD1. Looked up from germline, CDR1 is LNHDA and CDR2 is SQIVND (reference sequence). The V segment lost 5 bases and the J segment 7 bases; nucleotides outside the gene matches: 17. There are 16 residues in the CDR3. This chain's CDR3 is CASSRKGGDRVWEQYF. In DNA, the CDR3 is TGTGCCAGTAGTCGCAAAGGCGGAGACAGGGTTTGGGAGCAGTACTTC.